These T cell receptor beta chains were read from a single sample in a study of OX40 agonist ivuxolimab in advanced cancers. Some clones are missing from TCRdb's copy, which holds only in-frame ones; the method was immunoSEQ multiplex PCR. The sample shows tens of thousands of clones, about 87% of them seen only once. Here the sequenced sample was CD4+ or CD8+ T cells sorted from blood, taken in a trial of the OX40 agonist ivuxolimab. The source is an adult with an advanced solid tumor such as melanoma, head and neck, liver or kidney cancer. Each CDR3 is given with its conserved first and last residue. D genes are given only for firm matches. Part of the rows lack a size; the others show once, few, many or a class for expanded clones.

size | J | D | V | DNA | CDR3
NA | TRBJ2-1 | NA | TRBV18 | TGTGCCAGCTCCTATAAGGCAGGGTCCTACAATGAGCAGTTCTTC | CASSYKAGSYNEQFF
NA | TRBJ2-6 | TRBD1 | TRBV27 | TGTGCCAGCAGTCCCGACATATACAGGGGATCTGGGGCCAACGTCCTGACTTTC | CASSPDIYRGSGANVLTF
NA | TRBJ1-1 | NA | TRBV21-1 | TGTGCCAGCACCGAGGAGGGGGCTTTGGAAATCACTGAAGCTTTCTTT | CASTEEGALEITEAFF
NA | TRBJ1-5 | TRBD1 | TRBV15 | TGTGCCACCAGCAGAGATGGGACAGGGGGAGGCAATCAGCCCCAGCATTTT | CATSRDGTGGGNQPQHF
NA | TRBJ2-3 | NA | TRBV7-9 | TGTGCCAGCAGCTTAGCGCTGAGCACAGATACGCAGTATTTT | CASSLALSTDTQYF
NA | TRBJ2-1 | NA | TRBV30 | TGTGCCTGGATACGGACAAATATGGATGAGCAGTTCTTC | CAWIRTNMDEQFF
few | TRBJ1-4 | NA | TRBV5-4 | TGTGCCAGCAGCTTGGGGGGCCTTAATGAAAAACTGTTTTTT | CASSLGGLNEKLFF
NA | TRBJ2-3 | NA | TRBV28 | TGTGCCAGCAGTCAATTTCCAGATACGCAGTATTTT | CASSQFPDTQYF
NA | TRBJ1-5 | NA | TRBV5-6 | TGTGCCAGCAGCTTCGGAAGCAATCAGCCCCAGCATTTT | CASSFGSNQPQHF
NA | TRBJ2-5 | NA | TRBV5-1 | TGCGCCAGCAGCCTAACAGGGAGGGGAGAGACCCAGTACTTC | CASSLTGRGETQYF
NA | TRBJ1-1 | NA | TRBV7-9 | TGTGCCAGCAGTCCCGGGACGGTGAACACTGAAGCTTTCTTT | CASSPGTVNTEAFF
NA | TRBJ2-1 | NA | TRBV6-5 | TGTGCCAGCAGTTACTCGAACCTACGGAATGAGCAGTTCTTC | CASSYSNLRNEQFF
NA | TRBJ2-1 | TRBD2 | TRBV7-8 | TGTGCCAGCAGCCCATACGGACTAGCGGATGAGCAGTTCTTC | CASSPYGLADEQFF